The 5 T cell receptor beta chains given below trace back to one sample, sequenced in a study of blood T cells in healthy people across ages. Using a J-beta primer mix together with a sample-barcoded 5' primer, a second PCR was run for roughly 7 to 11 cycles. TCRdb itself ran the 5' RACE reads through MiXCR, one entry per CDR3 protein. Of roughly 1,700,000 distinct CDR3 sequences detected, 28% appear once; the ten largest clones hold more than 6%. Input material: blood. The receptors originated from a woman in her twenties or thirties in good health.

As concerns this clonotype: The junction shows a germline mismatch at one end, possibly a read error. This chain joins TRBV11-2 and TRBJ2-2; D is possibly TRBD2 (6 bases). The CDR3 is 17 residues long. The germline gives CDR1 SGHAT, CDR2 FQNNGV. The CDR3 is CASSLSSVAPGTGELFF. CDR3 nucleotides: TGTGCCAGCAGCTTATCTAGCGTCGCCCCCGGGACCGGGGAACTGTTTTTT.

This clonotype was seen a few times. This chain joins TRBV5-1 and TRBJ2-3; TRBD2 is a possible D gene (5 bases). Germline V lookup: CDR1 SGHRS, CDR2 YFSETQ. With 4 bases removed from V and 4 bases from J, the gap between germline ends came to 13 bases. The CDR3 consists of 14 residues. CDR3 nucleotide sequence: TGCGCCAGCAGCCCGGACTCTGAGCCAGATACGCAGTATTTT. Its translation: CASSPDSEPDTQYF.

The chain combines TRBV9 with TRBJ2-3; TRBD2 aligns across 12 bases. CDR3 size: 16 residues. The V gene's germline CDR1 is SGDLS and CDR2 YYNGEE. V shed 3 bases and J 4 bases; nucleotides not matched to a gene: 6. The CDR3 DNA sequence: TGTGCCAGCAGCGAGCGACTAGCGGGGGAGTCAGATACGCAGTATTTT. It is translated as CASSERLAGESDTQYF.

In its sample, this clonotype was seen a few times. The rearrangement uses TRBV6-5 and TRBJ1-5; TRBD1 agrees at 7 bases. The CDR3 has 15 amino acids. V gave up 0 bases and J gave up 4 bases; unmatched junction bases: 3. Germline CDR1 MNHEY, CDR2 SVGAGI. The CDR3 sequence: CASSYSGTENQPQHF. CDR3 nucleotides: TGTGCCAGCAGTTACTCCGGGACAGAGAATCAGCCCCAGCATTTT.

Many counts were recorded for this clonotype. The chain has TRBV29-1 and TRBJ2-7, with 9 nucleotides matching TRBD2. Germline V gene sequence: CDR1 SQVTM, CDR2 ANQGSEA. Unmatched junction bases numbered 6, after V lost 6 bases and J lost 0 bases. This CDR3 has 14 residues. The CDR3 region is CSVTSGRLSYEQYF. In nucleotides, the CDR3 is TGCAGCGTCACGAGCGGGAGGCTCTCCTACGAGCAGTACTTC.